The clone carrying this T cell receptor (beta chain) turned up a few times. Its matching antigen is unknown. This table comes from immunoSEQ multiplex PCR, and its TCRdb copy is limited to in-frame clones, with some not included. The repertoire holds tens of thousands of clones, with about three quarters as singletons. These data belong to a study of early stage breast cancer tumors. Study-level results: Most shared enriched TCRB sequences were commonly generated ones.

The sample consisted of blood. This clonotype originated in a person aged 50 to 59 with breast cancer.

CDR3: CASSESGAGAGRTQYF. The CDR3 DNA follows: TGTGCCAGCAGTGAATCGGGGGCGGGGGCCGGGCGGACCCAGTACTTC. This sequence joins TRBV25-1 and TRBJ2-5; TRBD2 might be the D (7 bases). Trimming took 1 base from V and 7 from J, leaving 19 bases between them. Germline-derived CDR1 and CDR2 are MGHDK and SYGVNS. CDR3 length: 16 amino acids.